What follows describes a single T cell receptor beta chain. The authors' processing: Nucleated cell number was recorded as an estimate derived from reference gene primer amplification. Only in-frame clones appear in the TCRdb table, and some are missing; sequencing was by immunoSEQ multiplex PCR. V and J calls and clone size are as listed in that table; D and trimming were resolved from the DNA. The table lists about 140,000 clones, about 85% of them singletons. The data stem from a study of blood T cell repertoires in COVID-19. The V gene's germline CDR1 is MGHRA and CDR2 YSYEKL. Trimming removed 2 bases from V and 4 bases from J; junction bases left unmatched: 9. This CDR3 comprises 17 residues.

The source of this sequence is a human donor in a cohort sampled during active COVID-19. The sequenced material came from peripheral blood. This rearrangement joins TRBV4-1 to TRBJ2-1; TRBD2 aligns across 9 bases. CDR3 sequence reads: CASSQRAGTSRYNEQFF. In nucleotides, the CDR3 is TGCGCCAGCAGCCAAAGGGCCGGGACTAGCCGATACAATGAGCAGTTCTTC.